The clone carrying this T cell receptor beta chain was found many times. The sample is drawn from a study of spatial heterogeneity in lung cancer. Each CDR3 protein is one row after TCRdb ran MiXCR on the 5' RACE reads. The sample carries about 3,500 distinct CDR3 sequences, around 3.1% recorded once. CDR1 SGHVS and CDR2 FNYEAQ come from the germline V gene. The CDR3 consists of 17 residues. V lost 4 bases, J lost 4 bases, and 17 bases lay in between. Regarding time point: sample taken at primary tumor resection. The sequenced sample was normal lung tissue next to the tumor, obtained at surgery. The chain uses TRBV7-6 and TRBJ1-6; a weak D match, TRBD1 (6 bases). This receptor was obtained from a female donor with early-stage non-small cell lung cancer. CDR3 DNA sequence: TGTGCCAGCAGCTCCCGACCTACAGGGACGTATAATTCACCCCTCCACTTT. The encoded protein is CASSSRPTGTYNSPLHF.